The sequence of this T cell receptor (beta chain) was determined in a study of technical replicates of blood from a few donors. TCRdb keeps only in-frame clones here, not all; method: immunoSEQ multiplex PCR. Seen here are roughly 72,000 clones, roughly 96% observed once, and the top ten hold roughly 0.34%. This TCR was recovered from a human donor in good health. The source material was T cells isolated from PBMCs.

This chain's CDR3 is CASSEEGDRDGSPLHF. The CDR3 DNA follows: TGTGCCAGCAGTGAAGAAGGGGACAGGGACGGCTCACCCCTCCACTTT. The chain recombines TRBV2 with TRBJ1-6; 9 nucleotides agree with TRBD1. CDR3 size: 16 residues. The V gene end was trimmed by 1 base and the J gene end by 10 bases; junction bases not matched to a gene: 8. The V gene's germline CDR1 is SNHLY and CDR2 FYNNEI.